Listed below are T cell receptor beta chains from one sample, sequenced in a study of identical twins. TCRdb itself ran the 5' RACE reads through MiXCR, one entry per CDR3 protein. Among 200,000 to 250,000 distinct CDR3 sequences, 7.5% were seen once, and the ten largest hold about 5.6%. The sample was also reused in another study, on yellow fever vaccine responses in identical twins.

Sequencing was carried out using CD8+ T cells sorted from blood. Receptors originate from a woman aged 18-35 years in good health. Both conserved end residues are part of each CDR3.

v_gene	j_gene	CDR3aa
TRBV28	TRBJ2-1	CASSHPAGLAGVREQFF
TRBV6-5	TRBJ1-1	CASSYTRGGSTEAFF
TRBV28	TRBJ1-2	CASRKDSPFYGYTF
TRBV3-1	TRBJ2-6	CACSQQGSMIAGANVLTF
TRBV11-2	TRBJ2-5	CASSLGEETQYF
TRBV11-3	TRBJ2-7	CASSGANSYEQYF
TRBV4-1	TRBJ2-2	CASSQVRGTPGNTGELFF
TRBV12-3/TRBV12-4	TRBJ2-3	CAGLSWLGPYGTDTQYF
TRBV12-3/TRBV12-4	TRBJ2-1	CASSLALYEQFF
TRBV15	TRBJ2-1	CATSRAAALAGGRNEQFF
TRBV12-3/TRBV12-4	TRBJ2-2	CATATELNTGELFF
TRBV15	TRBJ2-1	CATSRAREIYNEQFF
TRBV20-1	TRBJ2-1	CSARHPNLKVAGAANEQFF
TRBV7-8	TRBJ2-5	CASRQVPRGGETQYF
TRBV5-6	TRBJ2-3	CASSLQREVVDTQYF
TRBV7-3	TRBJ2-1	CASSHPFEAGDYNEQFF
TRBV10-1	TRBJ2-5	CASSEKLGETQYF
TRBV6-1	TRBJ2-3	CASRQAGGITDTQYF
TRBV2	TRBJ1-1	CASSGRGNEAFF
TRBV7-2	TRBJ2-1	CASSSLVWGSNEQFF
TRBV9	TRBJ1-3	CASGAGGGDSGNTIYF
TRBV28	TRBJ2-1	CASSWPLSGKVAYNEQFF
TRBV11-2	TRBJ2-3	CASSRTSGALDTQYF
TRBV11-1	TRBJ2-5	CASSTPIPGQGTQETQYF
TRBV15	TRBJ2-5	CATSRDGRWGETQYF
TRBV2	TRBJ1-1	CASNWNTEAFF
TRBV12-3/TRBV12-4	TRBJ2-2	CASSLLLVDTGELFF
TRBV7-6	TRBJ2-5	CASSLEASGGGETQYF
TRBV6-1	TRBJ2-1	CASSLSTAWEQFF
TRBV2	TRBJ2-2	CASSEGTGAAGELFF
TRBV5-6	TRBJ2-1	CASSWGPLYNEQFF
TRBV7-8	TRBJ2-4	CASSPSGTKNIQYF
TRBV5-4	TRBJ2-1	CASSEPPGGRDEQFF
TRBV7-8	TRBJ2-5	CASSLSRGTGETQYF
TRBV10-3	TRBJ1-4	CAISEEGQGYNEKLFF
TRBV25-1	TRBJ2-1	CASSAASGPHEQFF
TRBV19	TRBJ2-1	CASSIAPLREQFF
TRBV28	TRBJ1-2	CASSSVDGYTF
TRBV24-1	TRBJ2-1	CATSTTSGRAEEQFF
TRBV7-8	TRBJ2-3	CASSLPGGDTDTQYF
TRBV20-1	TRBJ2-1	CSARLAYQNEQFF
TRBV5-1	TRBJ2-1	CASSDISYNEQFF
TRBV6-1	TRBJ1-1	CASSEDVRLGGAEAFF
TRBV2	TRBJ1-2	CASSVGGGYTF
TRBV20-1	TRBJ2-2	CSARDRDRLNTGELFF
TRBV7-2	TRBJ2-3	CASSSPQEPWGTDTQYF
TRBV3-1	TRBJ1-2	CASSPAGGYGYTF
TRBV5-1	TRBJ2-1	CASSLTGGRNNEQFF
TRBV9	TRBJ1-2	CASSVVPWDGANYGYTF
TRBV28	TRBJ2-5	CASRLGGEETQYF
TRBV6-1	TRBJ1-4	CASSGRGGEKLFF